This record looks at one T cell receptor beta chain sequence and its context. For every subset, genomic DNA was evenly distributed across several immunoSEQ plates. Unsorted PBMC contributed 250 to 300 ng DNA, tens of thousands of T cell genomes, to each replicate PCR. Produced via immunoSEQ multiplex PCR; TCRdb's table is partial and in-frame only. The sample has about 450,000 clones; about 80% are singletons. The data originate from a study of shared clonotypes between healthy human individuals. Sequencing input: PBMCs. This TCR came from a woman aged 35 to 49 in good health. Some clones in this sample may be carry-over from other donors' samples.

This CDR3 reads CSAVGAYEQYF. CDR3 DNA sequence: TGCAGCGCCGTAGGGGCCTACGAGCAGTACTTC. The chain employs TRBV29-1 and TRBJ2-7; the D gene is possibly TRBD1 (5 bases). The ends were cut back, 7 bases at V and 2 bases at J, with 9 bases in the middle. The length of the CDR3 is 11 residues. Germline lookup yields CDR1 SQVTM and CDR2 ANQGSEA.